Each of the 27 T cell receptor beta chains below was sequenced from the same sample in a study of T cells after posttransplantation cyclophosphamide. A marrow graft followed busulfan-fludarabine conditioning, with cyclophosphamide on days +3 and +4. Libraries were prepared by immunoSEQ multiplex PCR; TCRdb keeps only in-frame clonotypes and omits some of them. The profile shows 7,500 to 10,000 clones, approximately 78% of them singletons. The material sequenced was PBMCs, taken roughly 1,900 days after a stem cell transplant with posttransplant cyclophosphamide. The receptors were sampled from a female patient aged 40 to 55 who received an allogeneic stem cell transplant from a related donor, was CMV-positive, and had no GVHD. Some of the T cells may derive from the graft donor.

This clone was counted a few times. The chain joins TRBV19 to TRBJ1-5, with D unresolved. The germline V gene encodes CDR1 LNHDA and CDR2 SQIVND (reference sequence). The CDR3 contains 17 residues. Deletions cut 0 bases from V and 5 bases from J, with 17 bases between. The CDR3 DNA sequence: TGTGCCAGTAGTATAGATCTCGGGAGGATTTCTCATCAGCCCCAGCATTTT. Its translation is CASSIDLGRISHQPQHF.

The chain recombines TRBV4-3 with TRBJ1-3; D is unclear. Trimming took 0 bases from V and 4 from J, leaving 19 bases between them. The germline gives CDR1 LGHNA, CDR2 YSLEER. The CDR3 runs to 18 residues. CDR3 in DNA: TGCGCCAGCAGCCAAGATTATGGTACCGCCTTCGGGGGAAACACCATATATTTT. This gives the protein CASSQDYGTAFGGNTIYF.

The rearrangement links TRBV7-2 to TRBJ1-2; TRBD1 might be the D (5 bases). V lost 5 bases and J lost 6, with 16 bases in between. The germline CDR1 and CDR2 sequences are SGHTA and FQGNSA. The length of the CDR3 is 14 residues. CDR3 loop: CASSAGQGRDGYTF. In nucleotides, the CDR3 is TGTGCCAGCAGCGCGGGGCAGGGCAGGGATGGCTACACCTTC.

The J gene is TRBJ2-1, the V gene TRBV5-4, with TRBD2 identical over 10 bases. The CDR3 spans 14 residues. With V trimmed by 5 bases and J by 15 bases, 14 bases remained unmatched. Germline lookup yields CDR1 SGHNT and CDR2 YYREEE (reference sequence). The CDR3 here is CASSYERGGLPWFF. The CDR3 DNA reads TGTGCCAGCAGTTACGAGCGGGGGGGCCTCCCGTGGTTCTTC.

V gene TRBV10-2 combines with J gene TRBJ2-1, with TRBD2 matching 10 bases. Germline V gene data show CDR1 as WSHSY and CDR2 as SAAADI. The CDR3 runs 16 residues. Trimming removed 5 bases from V and 2 bases from J; junction bases left unmatched: 6. The CDR3, as DNA: TGCGCCAGCAGTCGTATCCTAGCGGGGGCCTACAATGAGCAGTTCTTC. This gives the protein CASSRILAGAYNEQFF.

The chain carries TRBV27 and TRBJ2-7; 7 nucleotides agree with TRBD1. There are 16 residues in the CDR3. The V gene's germline CDR1 is MNHEY and CDR2 SMNVEV (reference sequence). V was pared by 2 bases and J by 3 bases, with 10 bases of the junction left unmatched. Here the CDR3 reads CASSLGTVGFGYEQYF. CDR3 sequence (DNA): TGTGCCAGCAGTTTAGGGACAGTAGGGTTTGGCTACGAGCAGTACTTC.

V gene TRBV7-6 combines with J gene TRBJ2-3; 10 positions agree with TRBD2. The germline V gene encodes CDR1 SGHVS and CDR2 FNYEAQ. The CDR3 has 17 residues. The V gene end was trimmed by 4 bases and the J gene end by 0 bases; junction bases not matched to a gene: 7. The CDR3 reads CASSSSRGLASTDTQYF. In DNA form, the CDR3 reads TGTGCCAGCAGCTCCAGTCGGGGACTAGCGAGCACAGATACGCAGTATTTT.

The J gene is TRBJ2-7, the V gene TRBV4-2, with TRBD2 matching 9 bases. Germline values: CDR1 LGHNA, CDR2 YNFKEQ. V dropped 3 bases and J dropped 3; count of bases not matched to a gene: 3. CDR3 size: 14 residues. This CDR3 reads CASSQERGVYEQYF. The CDR3 nucleotides are TGTGCCAGCAGCCAGGAGCGGGGGGTCTACGAGCAGTACTTC.

CDR3 loop: CASKVLGLAGGQNEQFF. CDR3 nucleotides: TGTGCCAGCAAGGTTTTGGGACTAGCGGGGGGGCAGAATGAGCAGTTCTTC. This rearrangement joins TRBV2 to TRBJ2-1; 16 positions match TRBD2. V gave up 7 bases and J gave up 7 bases; unmatched junction bases: 10. Germline lookup yields CDR1 SNHLY and CDR2 FYNNEI. The CDR3 is made up of 17 amino acids.

V is TRBV10-3 and J is TRBJ2-2; 8 bases map to TRBD1. Unmatched junction bases numbered 5, after V lost 6 bases and J lost 5 bases. The length of the CDR3 is 14 residues. CDR1 is ENHRY, CDR2 SYGVKD, per germline. The DNA of the CDR3 is TGTGCCATCAGCCAGGGGGCGCTGACCGGGGAGCTGTTTTTT. Translated: CAISQGALTGELFF.

The rearrangement links TRBV6-1 to TRBJ1-5; D perhaps matches TRBD1 (5 bases). The germline gives CDR1 MNHNS, CDR2 SASEGT. The CDR3 contains 13 residues. Trimming pared 7 bases from V and 1 base from J, leaving 8 bases between. The CDR3 protein is CASIKGSNQPQHF. In nucleotides, the CDR3 is TGTGCCAGCATAAAGGGGAGCAATCAGCCCCAGCATTTT.

The rearrangement links TRBV7-7 to TRBJ2-5; TRBD2 agrees at 13 bases. Germline V CDR1 and CDR2: SSHAT, FNYEAQ (reference sequence). There are 17 residues in the CDR3. The trim removed 5 bases at V and 3 bases at J, leaving 9 bases unmatched. CDR3 nucleotide sequence: TGTGCCAGCAGCCTAAATCAAGGACTAGCGGGGGAAGAGACCCAGTACTTC. Amino acids: CASSLNQGLAGEETQYF.

The chain links TRBV13 to TRBJ2-7; D remains ambiguous. V was pared by 3 bases and J by 5 bases, with 11 bases between. This CDR3 comprises 13 residues. CDR1 and CDR2 (germline): PRHDT, FYEKMQ (reference sequence). Written as DNA, the CDR3 is TGTGCCAGCAGCTTTGTACAGCACCACGAGCAGTACTTC. Protein: CASSFVQHHEQYF.

The CDR3, as DNA: TGCGCCAGCAGCGAGGGACAGGGGTCCCCGCAAACTGGAAACACCATATATTTT. Its translation is CASSEGQGSPQTGNTIYF. The J gene is TRBJ1-3, the V gene TRBV10-1; 10 bases fit TRBD1. After removal of 6 bases from V and 2 bases from J, the junction contained 13 bases not matched to a gene. This CDR3 is built from 18 residues. In germline, CDR1 is WNHNN, CDR2 SYGVQD (reference sequence).

The chain has TRBV6-1 and TRBJ2-5, with 9 bases identical to TRBD1. CDR3 length equals 13 residues. V lost 5 bases, J lost 5 bases, and 3 bases stayed unmatched. Germline CDR1 MNHNS, CDR2 SASEGT. The CDR3 reads CASSRDRVETQYF. The CDR3 coding sequence is TGTGCCAGCAGTAGGGACAGGGTCGAGACCCAGTACTTC.

This chain joins TRBV6-6 and TRBJ1-1, with D unresolved. From germline, CDR1 is MNHNY and CDR2 SVGAGI (reference sequence). The CDR3 is 14 amino acids. CDR3 nucleotides: TGTGCGACCGGGAAGGGTACGGAGAACACTGAAGCTTTCTTT. It yields the protein CATGKGTENTEAFF.

The rearrangement uses TRBV10-2 and TRBJ1-5; D uncertain. Trimming cost V 7 bases and J 2 bases, with 6 bases left between them. The V gene's germline CDR1 is WSHSY and CDR2 SAAADI. The CDR3 is 12 residues long. The CDR3 here is CASMSGNQPQHF. CDR3 nucleotide sequence: TGCGCCAGCATGAGCGGCAATCAGCCCCAGCATTTT.

This clone was seen only a few times. This sequence joins TRBV5-5 and TRBJ2-7, with 7 bases identical to TRBD1. The V and J ends lost 5 bases and 0 bases, in that order; junction bases with no gene match: 2. The germline V gene encodes CDR1 SGHKS and CDR2 YYEKEE (reference sequence). This CDR3 has 13 residues. As DNA, the CDR3 is TGTGCCAGCAGGAGGGACAGCTCCTACGAGCAGTACTTC. Amino acid sequence: CASRRDSSYEQYF.

V usage is TRBV27 and J usage is TRBJ1-5, with 7 bases identical to TRBD1. Per germline, CDR1 MNHEY and CDR2 SMNVEV (reference sequence). The CDR3 consists of 16 residues. V was clipped by 6 bases and J by 1 base; unmatched bases: 9. CDR3 DNA sequence: TGTGCCAGCAGCAAACCGGGACAGCAGAGCAATCAGCCCCAGCATTTT. Its translation: CASSKPGQQSNQPQHF.

V is TRBV5-1 and J is TRBJ2-2, with a tentative D call TRBD1 (6 bases). The germline CDR1 and CDR2 sequences are SGHRS and YFSETQ. The ends were cut back, 1 base at V and 0 bases at J, with 16 bases in the middle. This CDR3 has 18 residues. CDR3 sequence (DNA): TGCGCCAGCAGCTTGAGGGCAGGGGCGGCCTCGAACACCGGGGAGCTGTTTTTT. Translating it yields CASSLRAGAASNTGELFF.

CDR3 in DNA: TGTGCCAGCAGCTTAGTAATGGGACAGAGCAATGAAAAACTGTTTTTT. Translation gives CASSLVMGQSNEKLFF. V and J are TRBV7-8 and TRBJ1-4; 7 bases align to TRBD1. CDR3 length: 16 residues. CDR1 and CDR2 from the germline V gene are SGHVS and FQNEAQ. The V gene end was trimmed by 1 base and the J gene end by 5 bases; junction bases not matched to a gene: 7.

The chain is built from TRBV29-1 and TRBJ2-7; D perhaps matches TRBD2 (5 bases). V dropped 2 bases and J dropped 2 bases, with 10 bases sitting between them. CDR3 length: 13 amino acids. Germline-derived CDR1 and CDR2 are SQVTM and ANQGSEA. CDR3 residues: CSVEYGDTYEQYF. In nucleotides, the CDR3 is TGCAGCGTTGAATACGGGGATACCTACGAGCAGTACTTC.

This chain uses TRBV5-6 with TRBJ2-4; 8 nucleotides match TRBD1. The ends lost 4 bases at V and 9 bases at J; junction bases unmatched: 12. The germline CDR1 and CDR2 sequences are SGHDT and YYEEEE. There are 15 residues in the CDR3. In DNA form, the CDR3 reads TGTGCCAGCAGCACAGAGGGGACAGGACGTTCCATTCAGTACTTC. Translated, it gives CASSTEGTGRSIQYF.

V and J are TRBV27 and TRBJ2-3; the match to TRBD2 covers 14 bases. V lost 5 bases, J lost 4 bases, and 5 bases stayed unmatched. The CDR3 is 16 amino acids. CDR1 is MNHEY and CDR2 is SMNVEV in the germline V gene (reference sequence). CDR3: CASSHGLAGGSDTQYF. DNA of the CDR3: TGTGCCAGCAGTCACGGACTAGCGGGGGGTTCAGATACGCAGTATTTT.

The V call is TRBV6-6, the J call TRBJ2-1, with a possible D match to TRBD1 (5 bases). Germline V gene lookup returns CDR1 MNHNY and CDR2 SVGAGI (reference sequence). Trimming pared 5 bases from V and 0 bases from J, leaving 11 bases between. The CDR3 loop spans 15 amino acids. The CDR3 sequence: CASSADTGSYNEQFF. The CDR3 nucleotides are TGTGCCAGCAGTGCGGACACCGGCTCCTACAATGAGCAGTTCTTC.

The chain joins TRBV2 to TRBJ2-7; the match to TRBD1 covers 7 bases. CDR3 length equals 15 residues. Germline V gene sequence: CDR1 SNHLY, CDR2 FYNNEI. V lost 7 bases and J lost 0; bases outside the gene matches: 9. CDR3 region: CASTLQGPSSYEQYF. CDR3 bases: TGTGCCAGCACACTACAGGGGCCGAGCTCCTACGAGCAGTACTTC.

The V and J genes are TRBV28 and TRBJ1-3; 7 bases map to TRBD1. After removal of 7 bases from V and 0 bases from J, the junction contained 6 bases not matched to a gene. The CDR3 contains 15 residues. CDR1 is MDHEN and CDR2 is SYDVKM in the germline V gene. CDR3 amino acids: CASNLGGSSGNTIYF. For the CDR3, the DNA is TGTGCCAGCAATCTAGGGGGCAGCTCTGGAAACACCATATATTTT.